The present T cell receptor (beta chain) was sequenced within a study of blood T cell repertoires in COVID-19. For the study at large: Spain, Italy and the United States supplied samples that represented acute and convalescent COVID-19. The cDNA or gDNA used as material had been derived from T cells, B-cell-depleted T cells, or PBMCs.

Only in-frame clones appear in the TCRdb table, and some are missing; sequencing was by immunoSEQ multiplex PCR. This sample yields hundreds of thousands of clones, of which roughly 80% are seen a single time; over 3.5% belongs to the top ten. CDR3 length: 14 amino acids. Germline V gives CDR1 MDHEN, CDR2 SYDVKM. Trimming shortened V by 5 bases and J by 7 bases, and 12 bases separated the two germline ends. The sequence derives from a woman aged 70 to 79 with acute or convalescent COVID-19. Sequencing was performed on peripheral blood. This chain joins TRBV28 and TRBJ1-6; perhaps TRBD1 as D (5 bases). The CDR3 loop is CASSKDSGNSPLHF. For the CDR3, the DNA is TGTGCCAGCAGTAAAGACAGTGGGAATTCACCCCTCCACTTT.